This T cell receptor (beta chain) was retrieved from a study of shared clonotypes between healthy human individuals. Study-wide context: CD4 naive cells filled three plates per donor, CD4 memory three, CD8 naive two and CD8 memory one.

Study results and caveats: Some naive CD4 clonotypes, around 5%, turned up in common across several donors. Researchers sampled blood only, noting tissue repertoires likely differ.

Sequencing used immunoSEQ multiplex PCR; TCRdb keeps in-frame clones, though not all of them. The sample consists of about 2.1 million clones, approximately 92% of them appearing once. Naive CD8 cells, CD45RO-negative and positively selected for CCR7, excluded terminally differentiated effector memory CD45RA+ cells. A word on this clone: Its antigen is as yet unknown.

The CDR3 consists of 13 residues. Germline V gives CDR1 GTSNPN, CDR2 SVGIG (reference sequence). This TCR was recovered from a man aged 18 to 30 in good health. Some clones in this sample may be carry-over from other donors' samples. The chain recombines TRBV30 with TRBJ2-5; 9 bases line up with TRBD2. Judging by the DNA end, TRBJ2-7 fits better; the J call may be wrong. The sample was naive CD8+ T cells from PBMCs. The CDR3 reads CASALAGLYEQYF. The CDR3 nucleotides are TGTGCCTCGGCCCTAGCGGGATTATACGAGCAGTACTTC.